Listed below are T cell receptor beta chains from one sample, sequenced in a study of identical twins. TCRdb fed the 5' RACE reads into MiXCR, producing one record per CDR3 protein. The sample has roughly 720,000 distinct CDR3 sequences, 15% to 20% seen once. This sample also belongs to another study, concerning T cells expressing NK-cell markers.

Input material: PBMCs. These TCRs come from a woman between 18 and 30 years old in good health. CDR3s leave out the opening cysteine and the closing phenylalanine or tryptophan. Where a row states a size, it is once, few, many or the class of an expanded clone; other rows omit it.

15 TRBJ2-3 few TRBV7-2 ASSSARPNRDPDTQY
15 TRBJ2-1 NA TRBV29-1 SVEVPSGGWPGNEQF
12 TRBJ2-7 NA TRBV20-1 SAGYRTSSYEQY
11 TRBJ2-1 few TRBV5-1 ASSLTSGDPQF
10 TRBJ2-1 NA TRBV30 AWSTQGNEQF
11 TRBJ1-6 few TRBV6-5 ASSYGGDSPLH
10 TRBJ1-2 NA TRBV12-3/TRBV12-4 ASSSSPAGYT
14 TRBJ2-7 NA TRBV12-3/TRBV12-4 ASSLRAKRGGGEQY
14 TRBJ2-3 few TRBV6-2/TRBV6-3 ASSPTSGSGPDTQY
13 TRBJ1-6 NA TRBV5-6 ASSSPQDYNSPLH
12 TRBJ1-1 NA TRBV29-1 SVAGSSVNTEAF
12 TRBJ1-4 NA TRBV5-1 ASSWGGTNEKLF
10 TRBJ2-7 NA TRBV5-1 ASSFPRGEQY
11 TRBJ2-7 few TRBV2 ASSEASSYEQY
9 TRBJ2-5 few TRBV20-1 SAPEVGAQY
14 TRBJ2-7 NA TRBV12-3/TRBV12-4 ASSPSGQGINYEQY
13 TRBJ2-1 NA TRBV9 ASSVDLGAGVEQF
11 TRBJ2-1 NA TRBV20-1 SAKGLAYNEQF
14 TRBJ1-2 NA TRBV20-1 SAPGSGGELNYGYT
13 TRBJ2-3 many TRBV6-4 ASSSLAGGQDTQY
12 TRBJ2-5 NA TRBV5-1 ASKLGGTQETQY
13 TRBJ2-1 NA TRBV5-1 ASTLLGRDNNEQF
10 TRBJ2-5 few TRBV29-1 SVGGLAAGQY
15 TRBJ1-3 few TRBV11-2 ASSLDPVNRAGNTIY
13 TRBJ2-5 NA TRBV5-5 ASSTWDRGQETQY
11 TRBJ2-1 few TRBV29-1 SVVPAGYNEQF
14 TRBJ2-2 NA TRBV4-2 ASSQWQGSGTGELF
13 TRBJ2-7 NA TRBV11-2 ASSAATGLSYEQY
12 TRBJ1-2 few TRBV25-1 ASIAGDGVGGYT
12 TRBJ2-7 NA TRBV9 ASSVDGRPAEQY
15 TRBJ2-7 few TRBV18 ASSPPGRGGLTYEQY
12 TRBJ2-3 NA TRBV20-1 SASGAGVPDTQY
9 TRBJ2-7 NA TRBV12-3/TRBV12-4 ASSLGQDAS
13 TRBJ2-5 few TRBV20-1 SARTSGGAGETQY
11 TRBJ2-7 NA TRBV5-1 ASSPPGGGKQY
12 TRBJ2-7 few TRBV10-3 AISESLGGYEQY
10 TRBJ1-5 NA TRBV27 ASGYRDQPQH
11 TRBJ1-2 NA TRBV20-1 SAKNDRAGGYT
14 TRBJ1-2 NA TRBV7-6 ASSSFAGRADYGYT
12 TRBJ2-1 NA TRBV20-1 SAQRGDSYNEQF
14 TRBJ2-7 few TRBV3-1 ASSQRRTGGVYEQY
14 TRBJ2-3 NA TRBV6-5 ASSSAGTGVQDTQY